The next 26 T cell receptor beta chains were all read from a single sample in a study of vaccination effects on CD4 cells after COVID-19. The table came from immunoSEQ multiplex PCR; TCRdb's copy has only in-frame clones and leaves some out. The repertoire holds roughly 45,000 clones, with roughly 75% as singletons. Within the ViraFEST assay, antigen-specific CD4+ T cells underwent expansion with viral peptide pools prior to sequencing. Upon completion of under eleven days in culture, CD4+ T cells were isolated. A PCR test confirmed that the person had SARS-CoV-2 infection between March and December 2020. Their specific antigens are unknown. The sample consisted of CD4+ T cells from PBMCs cultured with a peptide pool, taken before COVID-19 vaccination. All receptors derive from a human donor who had a prior SARS-CoV-2 infection.

J is TRBJ1-2 and V is TRBV6-1, with D maybe TRBD1 (6 bases). Germline V gene lookup returns CDR1 MNHNS and CDR2 SASEGT. CDR3 length: 14 residues. Trimming removed 2 bases from V and 5 bases from J, with 12 bases in between. The CDR3 coding sequence is TGTGCCAGCAGTGAAATGGGGGCGCGATATGGCTACACCTTC. Translation gives CASSEMGARYGYTF.

V and J are TRBV2 and TRBJ1-5; 7 nucleotides agree with TRBD1. J lost 7 bases, V lost 6 bases, and 12 bases had no gene match. Germline loops: CDR1 SNHLY, CDR2 FYNNEI. The CDR3 is made up of 15 amino acids. CDR3 protein: CASRETGRVGQPQHF. DNA for the CDR3: TGTGCCAGCAGGGAGACAGGGCGGGTCGGACAGCCCCAGCATTTT.

For the CDR3, the DNA is TGTGCCAGTAGTGCAGGGGTCTCCTACGAGCAGTACTTC. It codes for CASSAGVSYEQYF. This chain connects TRBV19 to TRBJ2-7, with D possibly being TRBD1 (6 bases). V lost 5 bases, J lost 0 bases, and 8 bases lay in between. CDR3 length: 13 amino acids. In germline, CDR1 is LNHDA, CDR2 SQIVND (reference sequence). The full variable domain, in which reference TRBV19 and TRBJ2-7 provide the parts outside the CDR3, is DGGITQSPKYLFRKEGQNVTLSCEQNLNHDAMYWYRQDPGQGLRLIYYSQIVNDFQKGDIAEGYSVSREKKESFPLTVTSAQKNPTAFYLCASSAGVSYEQYFGPGTRLTVT.

This chain joins TRBV6-5 and TRBJ2-2, with TRBD2 identical over 7 bases. Germline loops: CDR1 MNHEY, CDR2 SVGAGI. With V trimmed by 5 bases and J by 5 bases, 8 bases remained unmatched. There are 15 residues in the CDR3. CDR3 sequence (DNA): TGTGCCAGCAGTAGGAGGGAGGGTTATACCGGGGAGCTGTTTTTT. It codes for CASSRREGYTGELFF.

This clone was picked up a small number of times. The chain couples TRBV13 to TRBJ1-1, with TRBD1 matching over 12 bases. The V gene end was trimmed by 3 bases and the J gene end by 4 bases; junction bases not matched to a gene: 9. Germline-derived CDR1 and CDR2 are PRHDT and FYEKMQ (reference sequence). The CDR3 totals 17 residues. CDR3 sequence reads: CASSFSTGQGAATEAFF. The CDR3 bases are TGTGCCAGCAGCTTCTCAACGGGACAGGGGGCGGCCACTGAAGCTTTCTTT.

The CDR3 here is CASSYQLAGQGDTQYF. The CDR3 nucleotides are TGTGCCAGCAGTTATCAACTAGCGGGGCAGGGGGATACGCAGTATTTT. J is TRBJ2-3 and V is TRBV6-5; 10 bases align to TRBD2. Germline V CDR1 and CDR2: MNHEY, SVGAGI. J was trimmed by 6 bases and V by 3 bases; bases with no gene match: 9. The CDR3 runs to 16 residues.

V and J are TRBV5-8 and TRBJ2-3, with a possible D match to TRBD1 (6 bases). The CDR3 extends over 18 amino acids. V was pared by 2 bases and J by 3 bases, with 22 bases between. Germline V gene sequence: CDR1 SGHTS, CDR2 YDEGEE. CDR3 nucleotide sequence: TGTGCCAGCAGCTTCGGATTACAGGGAAATTTAGGGACAGATACGCAGTATTTT. Translation gives CASSFGLQGNLGTDTQYF.

V gene TRBV5-4 combines with J gene TRBJ2-7; 8 nucleotides match TRBD2. The germline V gene encodes CDR1 SGHNT and CDR2 YYREEE (reference sequence). Germline trimming cut 1 base from V and 7 bases from J; bases unmatched to any gene: 7. This CDR3 has 14 residues. The CDR3 nucleotides are TGTGCCAGCAGCTTGTCAGCGGGGGAGGGGGAGCAGTACTTC. Protein product: CASSLSAGEGEQYF.

The V call is TRBV7-8, the J call TRBJ2-2; 7 nucleotides match TRBD1. CDR3 size: 16 residues. Per germline, CDR1 SGHVS and CDR2 FQNEAQ. J was trimmed by 7 bases and V by 1 base; bases with no gene match: 9. As DNA, the CDR3 is TGTGCCAGCAGCTTAGACCCGACAGGGATGAACGGGGAGCTGTTTTTT. Translating gives CASSLDPTGMNGELFF. Looking up the rest from reference TRBV7-8 and TRBJ2-2 gives the full variable domain: GAGVSQSPRYKVAKRGQDVALRCDPISGHVSLFWYQQALGQGPEFLTYFQNEAQLDKSGLPSDRFFAERPEGSVSTLKIQRTQQEDSAVYLCASSLDPTGMNGELFFGEGSRLTVL.

V gene TRBV2 combines with J gene TRBJ2-5; TRBD2 matches at 7 bases. This CDR3 comprises 16 residues. The germline V gene has CDR1 SNHLY and CDR2 FYNNEI. Unmatched junction bases numbered 14, after V lost 5 bases and J lost 5 bases. Written as DNA, the CDR3 is TGTGCCAGCAGTCCGGGATGGGCGGGAGAGTGGGAGACCCAGTACTTC. Protein: CASSPGWAGEWETQYF.

J is TRBJ2-5 and V is TRBV5-1; 9 bases agree with TRBD2. Looked up from germline, CDR1 is SGHRS and CDR2 is YFSETQ. The V gene end was trimmed by 1 base and the J gene end by 6 bases; junction bases not matched to a gene: 13. The CDR3 loop spans 17 amino acids. The CDR3 reads CASSLSTSASGEKTQYF. CDR3 bases: TGCGCCAGCAGCTTGAGTACCTCGGCTAGCGGGGAAAAGACCCAGTACTTC.

This clone has just a few counts. This chain uses TRBV5-1 with TRBJ2-2, with TRBD2 matching over 11 bases. The CDR3 consists of 17 residues. The J segment lost 0 bases and the V segment lost 0 bases, leaving 1 base of the junction unmatched. Looked up from germline, CDR1 is SGHRS and CDR2 is YFSETQ. CDR3 sequence: CASSLETSGANTGELFF. Written as DNA, the CDR3 is TGCGCCAGCAGCTTGGAGACTAGCGGGGCGAACACCGGGGAGCTGTTTTTT.

V usage is TRBV5-1 and J usage is TRBJ2-7; 7 positions match TRBD1. Germline V gene lookup returns CDR1 SGHRS and CDR2 YFSETQ. V was pared by 0 bases and J by 2 bases, with 2 bases of the junction left unmatched. The CDR3 totals 14 residues. CDR3 DNA sequence: TGCGCCAGCAGCTTGGACGGGACAGCCTACGAGCAGTACTTC. Residues: CASSLDGTAYEQYF.

The chain uses TRBV7-3 and TRBJ2-1, with 7 positions matching TRBD2. The CDR3 has 15 amino acids. Looked up from germline, CDR1 is SGHTA and CDR2 is FQGTGA. Losses at the gene ends were 3 bases for V and 10 bases for J; bases not matched to a gene: 12. In DNA, the CDR3 is TGTGCCAGCAGCTTGAGGTTTGTGGCTAGCGGAGAGCAGTTCTTC. It specifies CASSLRFVASGEQFF.

This clone showed up just a few times. The chain uses TRBV5-1 and TRBJ2-1; 15 positions match TRBD2. Per the germline V gene, CDR1 is SGHRS and CDR2 is YFSETQ. The length of the CDR3 is 18 residues. Trimming at V came to 4 bases and at J to 7 bases, leaving 12 bases not matched to a gene. The chain's CDR3 is CASSHGGLGLAGGNEQFF. The CDR3 nucleotides read TGCGCCAGCAGCCACGGGGGGTTAGGACTAGCGGGAGGGAATGAGCAGTTCTTC.

The chain is built from TRBV11-3 and TRBJ2-1; 9 bases are a match to TRBD2. The CDR3 extends over 14 amino acids. The germline V gene has CDR1 SGHNT and CDR2 YENEEA. V lost 2 bases, J lost 4 bases, and 0 bases stayed unmatched. The CDR3 reads CASSLSGGYNEQFF. In nucleotides, the CDR3 is TGTGCCAGCAGCTTAAGCGGGGGGTACAATGAGCAGTTCTTC.

CDR3 sequence (DNA): TGTGCCAGCAGCTTACAGGGACCCCTATACGAGCAGTACTTC. This translates into CASSLQGPLYEQYF. The chain links TRBV7-9 to TRBJ2-7, with D perhaps given as TRBD1 or TRBD2 (5 bases each). Germline V CDR1 and CDR2: SEHNR, FQNEAQ (reference sequence). Trimming removed 2 bases from V and 4 bases from J, with 12 bases in between. The CDR3 covers 14 residues.

The genes are TRBV5-5 and TRBJ2-5; D ambiguous. Trimming left V 2 bases short and J 4 bases short, with 3 bases between. Germline-derived CDR1 and CDR2 are SGHKS and YYEKEE (reference sequence). This CDR3 has 11 amino acids. The CDR3 nucleotides are TGTGCCAGCAGCTTTCGAGAGACCCAGTACTTC. Amino acids: CASSFRETQYF.

This chain's CDR3 is CASSARVSHANTEAFF. Here the CDR3 DNA reads TGTGCCAGCTCAGCCAGGGTGAGTCATGCGAACACTGAAGCTTTCTTT. This sequence joins TRBV18 and TRBJ1-1, with a tentative D call TRBD1 (5 bases). V gave up 5 bases and J gave up 1 base, with 17 bases separating them. The CDR3 runs 16 residues. Germline CDR1 reads KGHSH; CDR2 reads LQKENI.

The chain combines TRBV7-2 with TRBJ2-1, with 8 bases lining up with TRBD2. Per germline, CDR1 SGHTA and CDR2 FQGNSA. This CDR3 region has 16 residues. V was pared by 1 base and J by 4 bases, with 6 bases of the junction left unmatched. CDR3 loop: CASSLGGGRRYNEQFF. In nucleotides, the CDR3 is TGTGCCAGCAGCTTAGGTGGCGGGAGGAGGTACAATGAGCAGTTCTTC.

The chain is built from TRBV9 and TRBJ2-1; 11 nucleotides align to TRBD2. The V segment lost 0 bases and the J segment 8 bases; nucleotides outside the gene matches: 4. Germline V gives CDR1 SGDLS, CDR2 YYNGEE. The CDR3 is made up of 15 amino acids. The DNA of the CDR3 is TGTGCCAGCAGCGTAGGTACTAGCGGGGGAGATGAGCAGTTCTTC. Protein: CASSVGTSGGDEQFF. The variable domain in full, with the rest retrieved from reference TRBV9 and TRBJ2-1, is DSGVTQTPKHLITATGQRVTLRCSPRSGDLSVYWYQQSLDQGLQFLIQYYNGEERAKGNILERFSAQQFPDLHSELNLSSLELGDSALYFCASSVGTSGGDEQFFGPGTRLTVL.

A few counts support this clone. This chain links TRBV7-3 with TRBJ1-5; perhaps TRBD1 as D (6 bases). V lost 6 bases to trimming and J lost 7 bases, with 19 bases between them. This CDR3 contains 15 residues. Germline V lookup: CDR1 SGHTA, CDR2 FQGTGA. CDR3 loop: CASRGGLRGGQPQHF. The CDR3 DNA follows: TGTGCCAGCAGAGGGGGGTTAAGGGGTGGACAGCCCCAGCATTTT.

The chain employs TRBV29-1 and TRBJ2-1; TRBD1 is a possible D gene (6 bases). The V and J ends lost 2 bases and 1 base respectively, with 6 bases between them. The CDR3 length is 13 residues. CDR1 is SQVTM and CDR2 is ANQGSEA in the germline V gene. CDR3 in DNA: TGCAGCGTTGAAACAGGGTCCTACAATGAGCAGTTCTTC. It specifies CSVETGSYNEQFF.

This sequence joins TRBV4-2 and TRBJ2-7, with TRBD2 as a possible D gene (7 bases). The V and J ends lost 0 bases and 7 bases respectively, with 16 bases between them. The CDR3 extends over 15 amino acids. Per the germline V gene, CDR1 is LGHNA and CDR2 is YNFKEQ. CDR3 nucleotide sequence: TGTGCCAGCAGCCAAGAGTGGACGGGGGGCCGTGAGCAGTACTTC. Translation: CASSQEWTGGREQYF.

The chain is built from TRBV7-9 and TRBJ2-1; 13 bases match TRBD2. The junction had 7 bases not matched to a gene; V was cut back by 5 bases and J by 3 bases. The CDR3 has 17 residues. Germline values: CDR1 SEHNR, CDR2 FQNEAQ (reference sequence). CDR3 residues: CASSPGLAGEDYNEQFF. CDR3 sequence (DNA): TGTGCCAGCAGCCCAGGACTAGCGGGAGAGGACTACAATGAGCAGTTCTTC.

This chain joins TRBV13 and TRBJ2-1; D is possibly TRBD2 (5 bases). The CDR3 totals 13 residues. Germline assignment: CDR1 PRHDT and CDR2 FYEKMQ (reference sequence). V was shortened by 4 bases and J by 10 bases, with 14 bases between the two germline ends. The CDR3: CASSSLAIPEQFF. CDR3 nucleotide sequence: TGTGCCAGCAGCTCCTTAGCGATCCCGGAGCAGTTCTTC.